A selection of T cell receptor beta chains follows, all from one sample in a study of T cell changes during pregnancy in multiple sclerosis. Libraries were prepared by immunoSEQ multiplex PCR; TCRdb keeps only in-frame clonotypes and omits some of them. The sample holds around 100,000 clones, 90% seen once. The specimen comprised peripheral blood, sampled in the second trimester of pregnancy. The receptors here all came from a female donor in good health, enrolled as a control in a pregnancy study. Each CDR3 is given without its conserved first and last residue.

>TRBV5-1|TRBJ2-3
ASSRGLAGTDTQY
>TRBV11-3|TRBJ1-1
ASSLGGVESTEAF
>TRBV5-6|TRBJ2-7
ASSPTDMAYEQY
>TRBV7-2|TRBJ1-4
ASSLGLRGEKLF
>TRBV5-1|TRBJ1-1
ASSLGGQITEAF
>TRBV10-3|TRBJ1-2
AISVRRDRPGGYT
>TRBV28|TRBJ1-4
ASSSGQGPSATNEKLF
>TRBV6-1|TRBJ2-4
ASSPRIEGNIQY
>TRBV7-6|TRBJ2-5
ASSPRY
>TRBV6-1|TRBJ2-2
ASPTGTTGTGELF
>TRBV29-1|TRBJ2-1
SVGVAGGPNEQF
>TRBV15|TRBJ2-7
ATSREGQGAPAPYEQY
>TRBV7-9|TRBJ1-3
ASSFRGTDTIY
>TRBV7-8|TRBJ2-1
ASSLERGLAGGHEQF
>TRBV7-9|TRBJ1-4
ASSSLWGGNEKLF
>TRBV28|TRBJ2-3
ASSLWLAGGITDTQY
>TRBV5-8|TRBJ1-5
ASSFSSNQPQH
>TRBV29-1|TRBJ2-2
SVVLRTPNTGELF
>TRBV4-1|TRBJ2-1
ASSQDSERPYNEQF
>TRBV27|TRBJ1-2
ASSQNRERGYGYT
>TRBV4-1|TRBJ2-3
ASSQELAVDTQY
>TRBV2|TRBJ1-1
ASIPRLNTEAF
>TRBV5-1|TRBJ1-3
ASGTGADTIY
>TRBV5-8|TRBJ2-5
ASSRDRQGKETQY
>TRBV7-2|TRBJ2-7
ASSTRTSGSGEQY
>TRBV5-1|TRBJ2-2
ASSIGQGVGTGELF
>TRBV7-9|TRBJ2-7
ASSLGTGVLTYEQY
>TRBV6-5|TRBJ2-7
ASSYLPGAYEQY
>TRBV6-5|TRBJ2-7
ASNYRDRALGEQY
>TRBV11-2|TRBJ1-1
ANQPRGSNTEAF
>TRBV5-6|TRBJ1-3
ASSLEGRAAVAIY
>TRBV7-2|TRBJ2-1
ASSVGQGARGF
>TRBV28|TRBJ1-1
ASRPGQGSPRAF
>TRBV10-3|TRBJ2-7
AITSQGVGEQY
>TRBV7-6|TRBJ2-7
ASSQFRQGDEQY
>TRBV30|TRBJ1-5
AWGGASGQPQH
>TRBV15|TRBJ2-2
ATSKGGADTGELF
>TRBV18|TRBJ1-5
ASSPADSLYSNQPQH
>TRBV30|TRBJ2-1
AWRRSWDLYNEQF
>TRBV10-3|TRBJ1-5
AISDPGTGSNSNQPQH
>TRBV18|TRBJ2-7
ASSPATGLSEQY